These 5 T cell receptor beta chains were sequenced from one sample in a study of cytomegalovirus exposure and HLA in healthy donors. Primers: 60 Vbeta forward and 13 Jbeta reverse. Using immunoSEQ multiplex PCR, the repertoire was profiled, and TCRdb retains in-frame clones only, with some absent. Here the sample spans 140,000 to 150,000 clones, roughly 79% being singletons. Input material: PBMCs. Every receptor here comes from a woman in her sixties in good health and CMV-seropositive.

The chain joins TRBV5-4 to TRBJ2-3; TRBD2 might be the D (5 bases). The CDR3 consists of 15 residues. The V and J ends lost 4 bases and 0 bases respectively, with 12 bases between them. CDR1 is SGHNT, CDR2 YYREEE, per germline (reference sequence). For the CDR3, the DNA is TGTGCCAGCAGCCCTCAGCGACTAAGCACAGATACGCAGTATTTT. Protein product: CASSPQRLSTDTQYF. The full variable domain, rest sourced from reference TRBV5-4 and TRBJ2-3, is ETGVTQSPTHLIKTRGQQVTLRCSSQSGHNTVSWYQQALGQGPQFIFQYYREEENGRGNFPPRFSGLQFPNYSSELNVNALELDDSALYLCASSPQRLSTDTQYFGPGTRLTVL.

The chain recombines TRBV18 with TRBJ2-7; the match to TRBD2 covers 7 bases. The germline CDR1 and CDR2 sequences are KGHSH and LQKENI. The length of the CDR3 is 18 residues. Trimming took 1 base from V and 2 from J; bases not matched to a gene: 14. The CDR3 region has the DNA TGTGCCAGCTCACCACTGAGCGGGGCAAGTTCCGGGGCCTACGAGCAGTACTTC. It translates to CASSPLSGASSGAYEQYF.

The V call is TRBV10-3, the J call TRBJ1-5, with D possibly TRBD1 on 5 matching bases. Trimming removed 3 bases at V and 2 bases at J, with 11 bases between. The germline V gene encodes CDR1 ENHRY and CDR2 SYGVKD. The CDR3 contains 15 residues. CDR3 in DNA: TGTGCCATCAGTGATGACAGTTTTGGCAATCAGCCCCAGCATTTT. It codes for CAISDDSFGNQPQHF.

The genes are TRBV2 and TRBJ2-7, with TRBD1 matching 12 bases. This CDR3 is 14 amino acids long. Trimming took 7 bases from V and 7 from J; bases not matched to a gene: 8. The germline V gene has CDR1 SNHLY and CDR2 FYNNEI. In nucleotides, the CDR3 is TGTGCCAGCAAGTGGGACAGGGGGCCCTCAGAGCAGTACTTC. Amino acids: CASKWDRGPSEQYF.

This chain joins TRBV27 and TRBJ1-4, with TRBD1 identical over 7 bases. This CDR3 has 14 amino acids. Germline CDR1 and CDR2: MNHEY and SMNVEV (reference sequence). The V segment lost 3 bases and the J segment 8 bases; nucleotides outside the gene matches: 6. Here the CDR3 DNA reads TGTGCCAGCAGTTTGACCAGGGGGTCGGAAAAACTGTTTTTT. Translating gives CASSLTRGSEKLFF.